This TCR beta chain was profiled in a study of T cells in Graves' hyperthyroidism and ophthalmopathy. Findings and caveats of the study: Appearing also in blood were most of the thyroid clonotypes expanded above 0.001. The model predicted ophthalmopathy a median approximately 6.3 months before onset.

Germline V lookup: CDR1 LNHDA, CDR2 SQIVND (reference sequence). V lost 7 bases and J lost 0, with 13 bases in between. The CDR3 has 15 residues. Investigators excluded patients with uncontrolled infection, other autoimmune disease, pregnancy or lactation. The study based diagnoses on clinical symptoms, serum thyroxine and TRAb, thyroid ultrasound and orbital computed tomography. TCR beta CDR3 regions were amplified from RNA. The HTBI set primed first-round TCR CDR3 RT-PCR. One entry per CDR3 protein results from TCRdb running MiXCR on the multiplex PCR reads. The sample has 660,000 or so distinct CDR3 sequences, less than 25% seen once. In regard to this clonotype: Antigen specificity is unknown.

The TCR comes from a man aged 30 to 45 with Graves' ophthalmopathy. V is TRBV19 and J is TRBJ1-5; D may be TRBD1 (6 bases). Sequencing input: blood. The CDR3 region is CASIDRPNSNQPQHF. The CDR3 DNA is TGTGCCAGTATTGACAGGCCGAATAGCAATCAGCCCCAGCATTTT.